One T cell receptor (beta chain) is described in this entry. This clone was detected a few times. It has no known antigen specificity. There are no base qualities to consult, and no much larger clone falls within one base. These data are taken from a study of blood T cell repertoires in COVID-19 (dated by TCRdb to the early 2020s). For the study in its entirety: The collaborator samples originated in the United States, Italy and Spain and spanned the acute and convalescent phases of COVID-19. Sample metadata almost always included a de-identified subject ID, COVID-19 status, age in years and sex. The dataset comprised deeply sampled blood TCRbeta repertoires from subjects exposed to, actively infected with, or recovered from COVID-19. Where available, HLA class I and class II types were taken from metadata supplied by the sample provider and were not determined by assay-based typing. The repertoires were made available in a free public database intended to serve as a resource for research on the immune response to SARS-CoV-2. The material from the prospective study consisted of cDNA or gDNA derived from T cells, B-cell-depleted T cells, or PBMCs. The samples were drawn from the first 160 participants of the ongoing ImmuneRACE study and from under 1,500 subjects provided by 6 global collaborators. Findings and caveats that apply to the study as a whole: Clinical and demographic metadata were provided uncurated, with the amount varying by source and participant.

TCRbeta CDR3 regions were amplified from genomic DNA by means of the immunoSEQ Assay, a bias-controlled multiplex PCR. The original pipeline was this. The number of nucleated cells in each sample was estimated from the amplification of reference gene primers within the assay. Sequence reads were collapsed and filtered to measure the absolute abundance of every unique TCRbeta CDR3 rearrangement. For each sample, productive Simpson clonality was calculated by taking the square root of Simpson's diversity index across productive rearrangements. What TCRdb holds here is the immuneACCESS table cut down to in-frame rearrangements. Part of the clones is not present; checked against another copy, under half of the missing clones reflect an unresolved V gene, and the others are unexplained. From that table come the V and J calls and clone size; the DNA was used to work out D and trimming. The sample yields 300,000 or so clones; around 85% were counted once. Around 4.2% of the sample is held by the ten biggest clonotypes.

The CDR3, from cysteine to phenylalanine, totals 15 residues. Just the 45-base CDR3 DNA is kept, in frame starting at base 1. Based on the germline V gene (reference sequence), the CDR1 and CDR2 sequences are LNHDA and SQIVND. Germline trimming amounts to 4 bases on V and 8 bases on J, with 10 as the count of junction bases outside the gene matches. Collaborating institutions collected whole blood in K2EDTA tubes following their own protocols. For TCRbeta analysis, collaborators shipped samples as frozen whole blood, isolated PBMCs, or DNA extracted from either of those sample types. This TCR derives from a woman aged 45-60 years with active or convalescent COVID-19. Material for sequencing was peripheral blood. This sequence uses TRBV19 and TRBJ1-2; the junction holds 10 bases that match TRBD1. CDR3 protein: CASSTGTGEARGYTF. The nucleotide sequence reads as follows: TGTGCCAGTAGTACCGGGACAGGGGAAGCTCGCGGCTACACCTTC.